Listed below are T cell receptor beta chains from one sample, sequenced in a study of control samples from healthy donors and cancer patients. The table came from immunoSEQ multiplex PCR; TCRdb's copy has only in-frame clones and leaves some out. The sample has 30,000 to 35,000 clones; around 94% are singletons. Sample: blood. These receptors all stem from a man in his 60s in good health. The CDR3 runs from the conserved cysteine through the conserved F or W. The D gene is left open where the match is weak.

v_gene	d_gene	j_gene	CDR3aa
TRBV7-2	TRBD1	TRBJ2-5	CASSRDRGETQYF
TRBV5-6	NA	TRBJ2-6	CASSLVASLSGANVLTF
TRBV7-9	TRBD1	TRBJ2-7	CASNPLKQGQSYEQYF
TRBV19	NA	TRBJ1-2	CASSISLAQANYGYTF
TRBV5-4	TRBD2	TRBJ2-1	CASSLGTSGGYKGEQFF
TRBV27	TRBD1	TRBJ2-3	CASSLGQATDTQYF
TRBV6-6	NA	TRBJ1-4	CASSHTATNEKLFF
TRBV11-2	TRBD1	TRBJ1-2	CASRVPGGPASGYTF
TRBV19	TRBD2	TRBJ2-1	CASSIDGGVYNEQFF
TRBV7-9	NA	TRBJ1-3	CASSLGSLRQNTIYF
TRBV6-6	TRBD2	TRBJ2-3	CASRLLAEVHVTQYF
TRBV4-3	TRBD1	TRBJ2-5	CASSPGQGGRETQYF
TRBV7-2	TRBD2	TRBJ2-1	CASSLVRASGGINEQFF
TRBV18	TRBD1	TRBJ1-1	CASSGQGGNTEAFF
TRBV4-3	TRBD1	TRBJ2-1	CASSQEYRYRGALNEQFF
TRBV9	NA	TRBJ1-1	CASSSGNTEAFF
TRBV6-2/TRBV6-3	NA	TRBJ1-3	CASSYDSSGNTIYF
TRBV7-9	TRBD2	TRBJ2-7	CASSYTSGGAISHEQYF
TRBV19	NA	TRBJ2-2	CASSTGPWGTGELFF
TRBV4-2	TRBD1	TRBJ1-5	CASSQGTGSFTGRQPQHF
TRBV10-3	NA	TRBJ2-5	CAISGRQQETQYF
TRBV18	NA	TRBJ1-1	CASSQGGTNTEAFF
TRBV6-5	NA	TRBJ1-5	CASSYKQSNQPQHF
TRBV6-5	TRBD1	TRBJ1-5	CASTLGQVLNQPQHF
TRBV6-5	TRBD1	TRBJ2-7	CASSYGTGGIGEQYF
TRBV7-2	TRBD2	TRBJ2-7	CASSLAQLAGYEQYF
TRBV19	NA	TRBJ2-2	CAIQGWAGELFF
TRBV29-1	NA	TRBJ1-5	CSVEEGGGSQPQHF
TRBV5-1	NA	TRBJ2-5	CASQDYPGMEETQYF
TRBV6-7	TRBD1	TRBJ1-3	CASSYAFSDRAEDTIYF
TRBV11-2	NA	TRBJ1-6	CASSSGGRDSPLHF